This entry features one T cell receptor beta chain sequence. The data originate from a study of blood T cells in healthy people across ages. The trim removed 5 bases at V and 4 bases at J, leaving 7 bases unmatched. This CDR3 has 13 amino acids. The germline CDR1 and CDR2 sequences are SQVTM and ANQGSEA. Primed by a sample-barcoded 5' primer and a J-beta primer mix, a second PCR proceeded for 7 to 11 cycles. TCRdb itself ran the 5' RACE reads through MiXCR, one entry per CDR3 protein. The repertoire holds 1,800,000 or so distinct CDR3 sequences, with around 40% as singletons. The TCR originated in a human donor in good health. This chain joins TRBV29-1 and TRBJ1-2, with 7 bases identical to TRBD1. The source material was blood. CDR3 amino acids: CSVSTGTTYGYTF. The CDR3 DNA follows: TGCAGCGTTTCGACAGGGACTACCTATGGCTACACCTTC.